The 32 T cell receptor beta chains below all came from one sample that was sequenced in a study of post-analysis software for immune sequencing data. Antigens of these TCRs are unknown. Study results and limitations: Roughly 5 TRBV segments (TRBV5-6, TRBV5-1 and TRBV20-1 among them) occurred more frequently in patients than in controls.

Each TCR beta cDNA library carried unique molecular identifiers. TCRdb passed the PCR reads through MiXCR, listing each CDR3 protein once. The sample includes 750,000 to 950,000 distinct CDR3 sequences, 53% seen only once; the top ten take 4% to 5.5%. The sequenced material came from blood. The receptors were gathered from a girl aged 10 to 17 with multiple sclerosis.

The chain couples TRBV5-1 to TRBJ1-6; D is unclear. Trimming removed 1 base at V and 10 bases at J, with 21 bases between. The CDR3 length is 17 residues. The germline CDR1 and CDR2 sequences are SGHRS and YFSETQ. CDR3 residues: CASSLSWESGRGSPLHF. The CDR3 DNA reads TGCGCCAGCAGCTTGAGCTGGGAAAGCGGGAGAGGATCACCCCTCCACTTT.

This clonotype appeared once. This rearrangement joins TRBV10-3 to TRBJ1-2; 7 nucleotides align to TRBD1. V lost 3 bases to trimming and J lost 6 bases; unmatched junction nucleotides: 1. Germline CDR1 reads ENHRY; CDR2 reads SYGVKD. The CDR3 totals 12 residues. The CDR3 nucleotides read TGTGCCATCAGTGAAGGACAGGATGGCTACACCTTC. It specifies CAISEGQDGYTF.

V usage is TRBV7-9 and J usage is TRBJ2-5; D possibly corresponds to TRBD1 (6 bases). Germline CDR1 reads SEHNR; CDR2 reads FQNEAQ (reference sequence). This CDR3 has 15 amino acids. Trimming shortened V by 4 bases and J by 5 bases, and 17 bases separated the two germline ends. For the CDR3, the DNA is TGTGCCAGCAGCTCATACCTACAGGGTTGGGAGACCCAGTACTTC. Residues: CASSSYLQGWETQYF. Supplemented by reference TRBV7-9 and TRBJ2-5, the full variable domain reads DTGVSQNPRHKITKRGQNVTFRCDPISEHNRLYWYRQTLGQGPEFLTYFQNEAQLEKSRLLSDRFSAERPKGSFSTLEIQRTEQGDSAMYLCASSSYLQGWETQYFGPGTRLLVL.

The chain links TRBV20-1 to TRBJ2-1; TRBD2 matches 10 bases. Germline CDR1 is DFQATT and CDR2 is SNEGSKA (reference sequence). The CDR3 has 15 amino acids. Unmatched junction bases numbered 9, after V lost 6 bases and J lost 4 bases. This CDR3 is CSAPPLLAGYNEQFF. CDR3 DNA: TGCAGTGCGCCTCCCCTACTAGCGGGGTACAATGAGCAGTTCTTC.

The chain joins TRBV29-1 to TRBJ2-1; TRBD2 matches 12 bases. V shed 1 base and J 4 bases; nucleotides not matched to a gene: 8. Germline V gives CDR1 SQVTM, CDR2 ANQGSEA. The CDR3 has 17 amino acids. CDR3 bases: TGCAGCGTTGAAGTCCGGACTAGCGGGGATAGATACAATGAGCAGTTCTTC. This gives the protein CSVEVRTSGDRYNEQFF.

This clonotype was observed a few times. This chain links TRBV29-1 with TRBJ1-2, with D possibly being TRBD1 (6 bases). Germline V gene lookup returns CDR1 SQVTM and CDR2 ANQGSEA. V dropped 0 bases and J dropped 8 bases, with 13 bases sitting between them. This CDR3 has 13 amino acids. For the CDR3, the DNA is TGCAGCGTTGAAGATGTCAGGGGAGGAGGCTACACCTTC. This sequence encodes CSVEDVRGGGYTF.

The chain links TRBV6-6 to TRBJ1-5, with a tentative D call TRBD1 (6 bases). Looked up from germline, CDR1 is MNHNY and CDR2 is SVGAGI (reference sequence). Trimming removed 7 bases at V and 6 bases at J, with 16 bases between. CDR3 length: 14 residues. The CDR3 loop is CASTAGGRGQPQHF. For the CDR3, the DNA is TGTGCCAGCACCGCGGGGGGGCGAGGTCAGCCCCAGCATTTT.

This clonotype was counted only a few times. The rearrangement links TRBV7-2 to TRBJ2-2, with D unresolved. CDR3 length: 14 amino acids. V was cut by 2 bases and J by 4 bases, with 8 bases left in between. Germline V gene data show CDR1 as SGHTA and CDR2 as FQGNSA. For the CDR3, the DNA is TGTGCCAGCAGCTTAATGACGGTCACCGGGGAGCTGTTTTTT. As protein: CASSLMTVTGELFF.

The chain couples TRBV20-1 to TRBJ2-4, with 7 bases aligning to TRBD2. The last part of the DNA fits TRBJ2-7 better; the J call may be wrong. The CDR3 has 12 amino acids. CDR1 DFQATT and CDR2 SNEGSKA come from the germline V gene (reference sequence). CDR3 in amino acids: CSARRTRAEQYF. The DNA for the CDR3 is TGCAGTGCTAGAAGGACTAGGGCCGAGCAGTACTTC.

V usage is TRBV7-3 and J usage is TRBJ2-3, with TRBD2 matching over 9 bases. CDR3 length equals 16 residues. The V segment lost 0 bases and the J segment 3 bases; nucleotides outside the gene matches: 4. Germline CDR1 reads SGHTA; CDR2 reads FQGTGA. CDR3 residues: CASSLTREGPTDTQYF. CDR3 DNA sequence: TGTGCCAGCAGCTTAACGCGGGAGGGCCCGACAGATACGCAGTATTTT.

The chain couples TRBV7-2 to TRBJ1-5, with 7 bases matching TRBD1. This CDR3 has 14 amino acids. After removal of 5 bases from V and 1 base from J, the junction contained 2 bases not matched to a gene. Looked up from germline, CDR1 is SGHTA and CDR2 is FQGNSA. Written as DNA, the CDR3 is TGTGCCAGCAGCAGGGACAGAAGCAATCAGCCCCAGCATTTT. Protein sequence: CASSRDRSNQPQHF.

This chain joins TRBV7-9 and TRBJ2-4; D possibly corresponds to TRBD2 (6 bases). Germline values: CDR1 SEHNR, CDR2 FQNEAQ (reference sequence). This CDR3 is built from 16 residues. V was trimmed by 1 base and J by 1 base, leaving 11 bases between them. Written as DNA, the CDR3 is TGTGCCAGCAGCTTAGGGGGGACTGGGGCCAAAAACATTCAGTACTTC. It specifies CASSLGGTGAKNIQYF.

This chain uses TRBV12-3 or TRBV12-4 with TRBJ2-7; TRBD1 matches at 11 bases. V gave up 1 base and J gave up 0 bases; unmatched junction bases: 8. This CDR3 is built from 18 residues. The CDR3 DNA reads TGTGCCAGCAGTTTAGGTGGGACAGGGGGTTTACTCTCCTACGAGCAGTACTTC. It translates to CASSLGGTGGLLSYEQYF.

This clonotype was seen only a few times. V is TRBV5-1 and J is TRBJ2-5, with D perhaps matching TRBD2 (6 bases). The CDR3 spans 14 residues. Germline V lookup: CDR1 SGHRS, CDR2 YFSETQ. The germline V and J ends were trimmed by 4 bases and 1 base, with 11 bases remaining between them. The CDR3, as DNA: TGCGCCAGCAGCGGGGGGAATCCCCAAGAGACCCAGTACTTC. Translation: CASSGGNPQETQYF.

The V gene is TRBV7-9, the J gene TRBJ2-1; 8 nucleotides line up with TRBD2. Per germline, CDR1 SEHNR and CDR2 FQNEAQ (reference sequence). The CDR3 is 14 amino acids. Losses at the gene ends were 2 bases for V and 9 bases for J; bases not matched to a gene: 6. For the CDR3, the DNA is TGTGCCAGCAGCTTACTGAGCGGGGGTGGTGAGCAGTTCTTC. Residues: CASSLLSGGGEQFF.

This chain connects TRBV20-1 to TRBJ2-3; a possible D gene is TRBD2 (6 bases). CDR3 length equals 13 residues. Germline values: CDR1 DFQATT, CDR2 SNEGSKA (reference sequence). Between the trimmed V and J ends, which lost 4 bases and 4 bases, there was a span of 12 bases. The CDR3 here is CSATRDLPDTQYF. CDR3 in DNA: TGCAGTGCTACGCGGGACCTTCCAGATACGCAGTATTTT.

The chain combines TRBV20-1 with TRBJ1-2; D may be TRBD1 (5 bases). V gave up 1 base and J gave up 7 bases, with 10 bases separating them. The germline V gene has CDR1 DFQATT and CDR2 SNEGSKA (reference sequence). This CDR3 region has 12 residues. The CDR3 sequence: CSARGGASGYTF. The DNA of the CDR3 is TGCAGTGCTAGAGGCGGGGCCTCTGGCTACACCTTC.

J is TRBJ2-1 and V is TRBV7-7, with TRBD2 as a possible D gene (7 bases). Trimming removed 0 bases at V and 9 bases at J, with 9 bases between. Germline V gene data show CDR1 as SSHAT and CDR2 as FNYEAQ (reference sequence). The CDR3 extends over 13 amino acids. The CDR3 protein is CASSLAGGREQFF. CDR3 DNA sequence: TGTGCCAGCAGCTTAGCGGGGGGGCGTGAGCAGTTCTTC.

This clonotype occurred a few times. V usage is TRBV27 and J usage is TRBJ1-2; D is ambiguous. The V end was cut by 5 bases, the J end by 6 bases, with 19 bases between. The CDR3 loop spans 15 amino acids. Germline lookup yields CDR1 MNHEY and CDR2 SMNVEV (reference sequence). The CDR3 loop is CASSKHDPPENGYTF. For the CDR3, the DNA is TGTGCCAGCAGTAAACATGACCCCCCTGAGAATGGCTACACCTTC.

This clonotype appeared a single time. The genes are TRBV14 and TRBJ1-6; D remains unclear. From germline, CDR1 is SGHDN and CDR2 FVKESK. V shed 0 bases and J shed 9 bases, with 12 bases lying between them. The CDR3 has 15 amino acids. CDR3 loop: CASSQDAPFGSPLHF. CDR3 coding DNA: TGTGCCAGCAGCCAAGATGCACCGTTCGGTTCACCCCTCCACTTT.

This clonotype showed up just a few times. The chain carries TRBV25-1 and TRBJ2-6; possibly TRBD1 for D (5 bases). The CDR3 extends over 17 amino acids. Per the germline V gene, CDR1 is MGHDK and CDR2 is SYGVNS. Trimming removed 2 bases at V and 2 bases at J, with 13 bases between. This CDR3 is CASSEPAGRPGANVLTF. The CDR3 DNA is TGTGCCAGCAGTGAACCAGCAGGGCGGCCTGGGGCCAACGTCCTGACTTTC.

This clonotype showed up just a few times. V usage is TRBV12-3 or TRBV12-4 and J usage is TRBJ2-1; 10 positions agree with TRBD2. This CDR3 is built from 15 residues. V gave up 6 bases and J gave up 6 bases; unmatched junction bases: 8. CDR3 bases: TGTGCCAGCAGCCGAGCGGGAGGGCCTTTCAATGAGCAGTTCTTC. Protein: CASSRAGGPFNEQFF.

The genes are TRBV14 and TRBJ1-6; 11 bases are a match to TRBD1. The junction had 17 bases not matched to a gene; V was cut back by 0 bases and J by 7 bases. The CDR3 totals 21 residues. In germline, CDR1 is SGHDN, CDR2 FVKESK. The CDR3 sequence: CASSQDWPRTGGTSRNSPLHF. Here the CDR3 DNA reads TGTGCCAGCAGCCAAGATTGGCCTCGGACAGGGGGCACTAGCCGGAATTCACCCCTCCACTTT.

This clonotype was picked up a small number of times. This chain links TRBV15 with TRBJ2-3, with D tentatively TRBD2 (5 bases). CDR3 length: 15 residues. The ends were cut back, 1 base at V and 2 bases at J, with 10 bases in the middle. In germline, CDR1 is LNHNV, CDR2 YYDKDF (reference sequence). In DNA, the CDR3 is TGTGCCACCAGCAGAGGCCCGGACTTCACAGATACGCAGTATTTT. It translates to CATSRGPDFTDTQYF.

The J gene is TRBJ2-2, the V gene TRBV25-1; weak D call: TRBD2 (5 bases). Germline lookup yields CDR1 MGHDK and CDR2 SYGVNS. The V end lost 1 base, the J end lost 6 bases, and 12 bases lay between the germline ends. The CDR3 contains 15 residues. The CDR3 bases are TGTGCCAGCAGTGAATCGGTGGGGAGTCCCGGGGAGCTGTTTTTT. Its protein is CASSESVGSPGELFF.

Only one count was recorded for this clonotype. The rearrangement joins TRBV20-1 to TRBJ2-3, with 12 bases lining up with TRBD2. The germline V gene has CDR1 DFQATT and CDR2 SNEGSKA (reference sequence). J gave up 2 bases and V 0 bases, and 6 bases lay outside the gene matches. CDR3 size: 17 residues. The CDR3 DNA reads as TGCAGTGCTAGAGAGACACGGACTAGCGGGATCACAGATACGCAGTATTTT. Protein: CSARETRTSGITDTQYF.

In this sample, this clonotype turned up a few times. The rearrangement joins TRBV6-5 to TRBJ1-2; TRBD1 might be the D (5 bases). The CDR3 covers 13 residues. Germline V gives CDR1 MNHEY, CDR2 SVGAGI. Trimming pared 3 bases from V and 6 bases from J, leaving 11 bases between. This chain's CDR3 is CASSYRQGDGYTF. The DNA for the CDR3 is TGTGCCAGCAGTTATCGGCAGGGTGATGGCTACACCTTC.

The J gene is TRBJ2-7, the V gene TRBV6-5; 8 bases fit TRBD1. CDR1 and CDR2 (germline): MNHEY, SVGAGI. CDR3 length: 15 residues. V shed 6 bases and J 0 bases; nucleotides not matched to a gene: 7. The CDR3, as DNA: TGTGCCAGCAGCTACACCGGACAGGGCTCCTACGAGCAGTACTTC. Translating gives CASSYTGQGSYEQYF.

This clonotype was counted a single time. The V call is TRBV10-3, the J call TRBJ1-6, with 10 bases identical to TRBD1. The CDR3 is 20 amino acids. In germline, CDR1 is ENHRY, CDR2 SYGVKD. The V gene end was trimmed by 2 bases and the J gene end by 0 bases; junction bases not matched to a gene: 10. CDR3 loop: CAISEPDRQGASSYNSPLHF. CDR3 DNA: TGTGCCATCAGTGAGCCCGACAGACAGGGGGCGAGCTCCTATAATTCACCCCTCCACTTT.

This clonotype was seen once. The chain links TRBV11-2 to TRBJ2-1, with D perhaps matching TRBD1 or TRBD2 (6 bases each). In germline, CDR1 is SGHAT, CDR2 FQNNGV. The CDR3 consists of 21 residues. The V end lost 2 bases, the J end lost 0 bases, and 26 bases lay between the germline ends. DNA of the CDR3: TGTGCCAGCAGCTTATGGGTCGGGGGCGCCCACCCTGAGAGCTCCTACAATGAGCAGTTCTTC. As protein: CASSLWVGGAHPESSYNEQFF.

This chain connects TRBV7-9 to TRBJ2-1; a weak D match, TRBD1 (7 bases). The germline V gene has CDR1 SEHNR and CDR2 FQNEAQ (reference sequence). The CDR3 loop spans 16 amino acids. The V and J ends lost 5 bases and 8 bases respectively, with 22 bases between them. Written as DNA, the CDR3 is TGTGCCAGCAGCAATATCGGACAGGCCTGGGGGGATGAGCAGTTCTTC. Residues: CASSNIGQAWGDEQFF.

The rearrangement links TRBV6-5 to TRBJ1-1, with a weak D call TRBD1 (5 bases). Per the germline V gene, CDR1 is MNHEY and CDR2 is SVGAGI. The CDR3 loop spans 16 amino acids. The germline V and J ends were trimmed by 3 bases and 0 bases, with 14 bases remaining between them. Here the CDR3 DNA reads TGTGCCAGCAGTTATCAGGGACGCCCCATGAACACTGAAGCTTTCTTT. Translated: CASSYQGRPMNTEAFF.